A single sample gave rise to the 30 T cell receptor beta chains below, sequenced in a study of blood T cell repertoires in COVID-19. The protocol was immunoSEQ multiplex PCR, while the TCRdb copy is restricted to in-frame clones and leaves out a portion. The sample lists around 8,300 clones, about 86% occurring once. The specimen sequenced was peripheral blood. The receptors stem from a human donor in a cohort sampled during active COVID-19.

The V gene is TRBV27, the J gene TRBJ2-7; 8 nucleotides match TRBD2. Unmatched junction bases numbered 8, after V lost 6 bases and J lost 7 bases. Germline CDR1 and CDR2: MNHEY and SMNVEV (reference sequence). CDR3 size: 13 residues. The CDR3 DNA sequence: TGTGCCAGCAGCCCCGGGACTAGAGTTGAGCAGTACTTC. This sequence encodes CASSPGTRVEQYF.

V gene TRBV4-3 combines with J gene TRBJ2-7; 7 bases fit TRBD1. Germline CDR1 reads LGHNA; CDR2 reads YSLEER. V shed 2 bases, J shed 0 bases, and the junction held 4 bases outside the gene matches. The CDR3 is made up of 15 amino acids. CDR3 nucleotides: TGCGCCAGCAGCCAAACGGGACAGAGCTCCTACGAGCAGTACTTC. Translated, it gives CASSQTGQSSYEQYF.

The CDR3, as DNA: TGTGCCAGTAGTATGGGCCTCCAGGGCTATGGCTACACCTTC. It specifies CASSMGLQGYGYTF. This chain connects TRBV19 to TRBJ1-2, with D possibly matching TRBD1 (5 bases). Trimming took off 3 bases at V and 4 bases at J, with 12 bases between the two ends. The CDR3 sequence is 14 residues long. CDR1 LNHDA and CDR2 SQIVND come from the germline V gene (reference sequence). Drawing the rest from reference TRBV19 and TRBJ1-2, the complete variable domain is DGGITQSPKYLFRKEGQNVTLSCEQNLNHDAMYWYRQDPGQGLRLIYYSQIVNDFQKGDIAEGYSVSREKKESFPLTVTSAQKNPTAFYLCASSMGLQGYGYTFGSGTRLTVV.

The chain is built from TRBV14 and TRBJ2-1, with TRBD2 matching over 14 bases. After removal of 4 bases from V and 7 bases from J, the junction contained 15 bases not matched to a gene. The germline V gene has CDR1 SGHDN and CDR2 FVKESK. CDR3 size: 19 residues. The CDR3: CASSPRLAGGIKNLNEQFF. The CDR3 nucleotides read TGTGCCAGCAGCCCCCGACTAGCGGGAGGGATAAAAAATTTGAATGAGCAGTTCTTC.

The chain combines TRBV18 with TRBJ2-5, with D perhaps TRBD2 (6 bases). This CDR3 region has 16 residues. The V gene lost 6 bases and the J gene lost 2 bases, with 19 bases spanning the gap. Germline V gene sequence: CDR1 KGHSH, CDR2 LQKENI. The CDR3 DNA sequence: TGTGCCAGCTCTTCCACCGGCGGGATCATACAAGAGACCCAGTACTTC. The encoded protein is CASSSTGGIIQETQYF. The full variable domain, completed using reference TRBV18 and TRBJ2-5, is NAGVMQNPRHLVRRRGQEARLRCSPMKGHSHVYWYRQLPEEGLKFMVYLQKENIIDESGMPKERFSAEFPKEGPSILRIQQVVRGDSAAYFCASSSTGGIIQETQYFGPGTRLLVL.

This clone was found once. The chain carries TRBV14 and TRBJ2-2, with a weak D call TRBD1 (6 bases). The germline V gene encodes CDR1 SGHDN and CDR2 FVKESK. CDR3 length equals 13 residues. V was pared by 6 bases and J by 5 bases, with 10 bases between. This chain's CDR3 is CASRPQGTGELFF. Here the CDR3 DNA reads TGTGCCAGCAGACCTCAGGGGACCGGGGAGCTGTTTTTT.

CDR3 sequence (DNA): TGCACCAGCAGCCTTCGCGGGAGTATGTACCAAGAGACCCAGTACTTC. This codes for CTSSLRGSMYQETQYF. The chain employs TRBV1 and TRBJ2-5; the table's D call, TRBD2, has no DNA check behind it. TRBV1 is reported as a pseudogene. This CDR3 is built from 16 residues.

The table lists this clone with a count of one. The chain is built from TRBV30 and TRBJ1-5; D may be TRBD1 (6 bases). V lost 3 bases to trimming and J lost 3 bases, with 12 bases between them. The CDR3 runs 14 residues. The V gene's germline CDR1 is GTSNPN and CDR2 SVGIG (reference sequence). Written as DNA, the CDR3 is TGTGCCTGGAGCCAAGGGACACTCAATCAGCCCCAGCATTTT. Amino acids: CAWSQGTLNQPQHF.

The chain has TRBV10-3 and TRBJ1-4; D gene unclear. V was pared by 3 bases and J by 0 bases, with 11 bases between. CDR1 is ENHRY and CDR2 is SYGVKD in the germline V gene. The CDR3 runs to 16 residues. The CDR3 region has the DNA TGTGCCATCAGTGAAGGCCAGACTGCAACTAATGAAAAACTGTTTTTT. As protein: CAISEGQTATNEKLFF.

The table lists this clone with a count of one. CDR3 sequence reads: CASSQRQGRAYEQYF. The CDR3 DNA reads TGTGCCAGCAGCCAAAGACAGGGGCGGGCCTACGAGCAGTACTTC. The gene calls are TRBV5-4 and TRBJ2-7; 8 bases align to TRBD1. CDR3 length equals 15 residues. V was clipped by 4 bases and J by 2 bases; unmatched bases: 8. The V gene's germline CDR1 is SGHNT and CDR2 YYREEE (reference sequence).

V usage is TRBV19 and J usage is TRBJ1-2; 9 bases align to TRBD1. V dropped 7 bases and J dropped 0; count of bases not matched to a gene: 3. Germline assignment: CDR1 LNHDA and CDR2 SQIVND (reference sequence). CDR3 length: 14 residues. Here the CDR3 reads CASTRQGANYGYTF. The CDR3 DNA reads TGTGCCAGTACCCGACAGGGGGCTAACTATGGCTACACCTTC.

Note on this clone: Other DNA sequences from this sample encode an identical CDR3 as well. Written as DNA, the CDR3 is TGTGCCAGCAGCGTAGCGGGACTAGACTACGAGCAGTACTTC. Translating gives CASSVAGLDYEQYF. V and J are TRBV9 and TRBJ2-7; 8 nucleotides align to TRBD2. Germline loops: CDR1 SGDLS, CDR2 YYNGEE. V lost 0 bases, J lost 3 bases, and 2 bases stayed unmatched. The CDR3 totals 14 residues.

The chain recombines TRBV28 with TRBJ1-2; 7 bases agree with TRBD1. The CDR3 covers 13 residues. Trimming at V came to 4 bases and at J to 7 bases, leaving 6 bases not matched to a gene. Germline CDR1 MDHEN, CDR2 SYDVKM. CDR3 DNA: TGTGCCAGCAGTTCCCGACAGGGAGGTGGCTACACCTTC. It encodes CASSSRQGGGYTF.

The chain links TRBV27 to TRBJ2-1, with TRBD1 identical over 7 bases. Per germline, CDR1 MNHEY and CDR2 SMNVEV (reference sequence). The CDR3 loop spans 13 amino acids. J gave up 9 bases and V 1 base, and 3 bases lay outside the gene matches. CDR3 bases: TGTGCCAGCAGTTTATACAGGGGCGGTGAGCAGTTCTTC. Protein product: CASSLYRGGEQFF.

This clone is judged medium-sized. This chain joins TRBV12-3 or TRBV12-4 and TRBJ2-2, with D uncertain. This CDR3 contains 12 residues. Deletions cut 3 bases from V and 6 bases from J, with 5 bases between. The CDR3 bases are TGTGCCAGCAGTTTCTTCCCCGGGGAGCTGTTTTTT. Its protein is CASSFFPGELFF.

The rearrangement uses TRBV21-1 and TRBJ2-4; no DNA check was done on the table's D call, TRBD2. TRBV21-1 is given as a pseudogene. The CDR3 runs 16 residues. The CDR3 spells CASSKPTGGTKNIQYF. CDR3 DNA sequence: TGTGCCAGCAGCAAGCCCACGGGAGGGACCAAAAACATTCAGTACTTC.

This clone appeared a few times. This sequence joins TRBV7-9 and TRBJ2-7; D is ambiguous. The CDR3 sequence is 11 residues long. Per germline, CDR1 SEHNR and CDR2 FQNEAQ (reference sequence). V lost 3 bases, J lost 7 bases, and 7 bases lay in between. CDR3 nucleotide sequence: TGTGCCAGCAGCTTTGCGGTAGAGCAGTACTTC. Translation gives CASSFAVEQYF.

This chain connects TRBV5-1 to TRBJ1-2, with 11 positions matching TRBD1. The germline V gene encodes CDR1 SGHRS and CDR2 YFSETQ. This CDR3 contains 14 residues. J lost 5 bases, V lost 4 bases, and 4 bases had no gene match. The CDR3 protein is CASSDGTGGYGYTF. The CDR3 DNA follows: TGCGCCAGCAGCGATGGGACAGGGGGGTATGGCTACACCTTC.

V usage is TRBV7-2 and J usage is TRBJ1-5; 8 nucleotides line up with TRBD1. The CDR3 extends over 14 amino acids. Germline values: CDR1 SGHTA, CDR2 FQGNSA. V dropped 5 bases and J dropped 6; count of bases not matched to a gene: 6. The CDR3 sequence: CASSTTGVVQPQHF. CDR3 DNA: TGTGCCAGCAGCACGACAGGGGTTGTTCAGCCCCAGCATTTT.

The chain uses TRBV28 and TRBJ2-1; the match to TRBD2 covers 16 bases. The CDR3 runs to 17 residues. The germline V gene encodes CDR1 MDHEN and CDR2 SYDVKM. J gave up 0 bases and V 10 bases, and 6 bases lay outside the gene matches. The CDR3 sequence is CATSGLAGGSSYNEQFF. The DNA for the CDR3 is TGTGCCACCTCGGGACTAGCGGGAGGGAGCTCCTACAATGAGCAGTTCTTC.

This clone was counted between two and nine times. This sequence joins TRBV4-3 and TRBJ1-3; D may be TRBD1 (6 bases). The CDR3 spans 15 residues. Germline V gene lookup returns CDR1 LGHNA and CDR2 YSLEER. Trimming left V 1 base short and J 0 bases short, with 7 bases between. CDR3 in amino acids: CASSQGTASGNTIYF. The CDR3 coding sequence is TGCGCCAGCAGCCAAGGGACAGCCTCTGGAAACACCATATATTTT.

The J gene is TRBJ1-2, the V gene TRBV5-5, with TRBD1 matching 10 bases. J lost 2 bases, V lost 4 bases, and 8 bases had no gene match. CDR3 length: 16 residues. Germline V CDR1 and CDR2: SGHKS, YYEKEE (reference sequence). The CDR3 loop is CASSKPPGQGNYGYTF. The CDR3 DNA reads TGTGCCAGCAGCAAGCCCCCGGGACAGGGGAACTATGGCTACACCTTC.

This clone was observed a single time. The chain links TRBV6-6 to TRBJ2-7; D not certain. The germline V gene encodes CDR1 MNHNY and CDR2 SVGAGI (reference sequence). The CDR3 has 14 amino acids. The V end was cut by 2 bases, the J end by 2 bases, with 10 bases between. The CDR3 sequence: CASSYPGSAYEQYF. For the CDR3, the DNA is TGTGCCAGCAGTTACCCCGGTTCCGCCTACGAGCAGTACTTC.

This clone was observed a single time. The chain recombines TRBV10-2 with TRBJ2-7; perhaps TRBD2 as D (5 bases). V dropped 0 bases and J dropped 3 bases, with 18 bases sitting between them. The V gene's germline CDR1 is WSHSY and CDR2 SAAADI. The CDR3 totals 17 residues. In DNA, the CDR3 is TGCGCCAGCAGTGAGTCCCTCCCCGGGATCGGCTACTACGAGCAGTACTTC. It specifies CASSESLPGIGYYEQYF.

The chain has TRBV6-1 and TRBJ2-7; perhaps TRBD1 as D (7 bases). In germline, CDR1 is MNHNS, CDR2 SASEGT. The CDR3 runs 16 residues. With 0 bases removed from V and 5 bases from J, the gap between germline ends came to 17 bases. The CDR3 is CASSEAGAEGANEQYF. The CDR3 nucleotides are TGTGCCAGCAGTGAAGCGGGCGCGGAGGGGGCTAACGAGCAGTACTTC.

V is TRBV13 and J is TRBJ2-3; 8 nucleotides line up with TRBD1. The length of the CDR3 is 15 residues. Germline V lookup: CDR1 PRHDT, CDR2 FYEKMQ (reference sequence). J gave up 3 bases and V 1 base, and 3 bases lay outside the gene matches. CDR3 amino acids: CASSLAQGGTDTQYF. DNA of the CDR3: TGTGCCAGCAGCTTAGCACAGGGGGGTACAGATACGCAGTATTTT.

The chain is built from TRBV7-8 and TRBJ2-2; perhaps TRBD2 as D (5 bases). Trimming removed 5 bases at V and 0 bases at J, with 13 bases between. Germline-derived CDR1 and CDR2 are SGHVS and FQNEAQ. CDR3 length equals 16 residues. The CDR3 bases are TGTGCCAGCAGCAGCGAGTGGGGAGCGAACACCGGGGAGCTGTTTTTT. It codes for CASSSEWGANTGELFF.

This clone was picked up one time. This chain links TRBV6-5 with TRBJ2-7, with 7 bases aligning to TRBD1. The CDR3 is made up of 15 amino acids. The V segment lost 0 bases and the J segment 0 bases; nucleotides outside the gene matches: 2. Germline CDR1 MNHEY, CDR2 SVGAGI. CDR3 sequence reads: CASSYSYRGSYEQYF. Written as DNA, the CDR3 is TGTGCCAGCAGTTACTCGTACAGGGGCTCCTACGAGCAGTACTTC.

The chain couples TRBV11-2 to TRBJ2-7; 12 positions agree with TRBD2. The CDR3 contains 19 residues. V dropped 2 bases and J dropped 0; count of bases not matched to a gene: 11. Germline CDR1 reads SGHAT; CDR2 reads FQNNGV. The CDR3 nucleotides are TGTGCCAGCAGCTTACGGACTAGCGGGATCAACAGGGGCTCCTACGAGCAGTACTTC. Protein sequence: CASSLRTSGINRGSYEQYF.

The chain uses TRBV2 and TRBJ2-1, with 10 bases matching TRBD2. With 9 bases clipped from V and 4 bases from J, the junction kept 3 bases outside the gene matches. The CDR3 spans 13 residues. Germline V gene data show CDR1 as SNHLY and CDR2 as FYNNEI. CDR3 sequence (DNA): TGTGCCAGTCTAGCGGGAGCGTACAATGAGCAGTTCTTC. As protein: CASLAGAYNEQFF.